This T cell receptor beta chain was identified in a study of Ad26.COV2.S vaccination and SARS-CoV-2 variants. This table comes from immunoSEQ multiplex PCR, and its TCRdb copy is limited to in-frame clones, with some not included. The sample yields 300,000 to 350,000 clones, about 86% seen once. The treatment here: roughly 19 received Ad26.COV2.S at low or high dose, single or two shots; 5 received placebo; per-sample allocation not given. Specimens were obtained on day 63 following the first vaccine or placebo injection. The CDR3 extends over 17 amino acids. In germline, CDR1 is SEHNR, CDR2 FQNEAQ (reference sequence). The ends lost 5 bases at V and 2 bases at J; junction bases unmatched: 11.

Sequencing was performed on peripheral blood, taken in a trial of Ad26.COV2.S vaccine versus placebo. The source of this sequence is a person between 18 and 65 years old who received the Ad26.COV2.S COVID-19 vaccine or a placebo. This chain uses TRBV7-9 with TRBJ1-4, with 7 bases fitting TRBD1. The CDR3 protein is CASSHEVRGTTNEKLFF. CDR3 nucleotides: TGTGCCAGCAGCCATGAAGTCAGGGGGACTACTAATGAAAAACTGTTTTTT.